This T cell receptor beta chain was captured by sequencing in a study of blood T cell repertoires in COVID-19. Sequencing was performed with immunoSEQ multiplex PCR; in TCRdb, only in-frame clones are kept and a portion is missing. In the table there are some 240,000 clones, about 87% of which are singletons. The sequenced material came from PBMCs or T cells enriched from blood (not recorded which). The receptor was derived from a middle-aged woman who had been exposed to COVID-19.

The CDR3 region is CASSPRGKSGSTLSTDTQYF. The CDR3 bases are TGTGCCAGCAGCCCCCGGGGGAAAAGCGGGAGCACTCTAAGCACAGATACGCAGTATTTT. The V and J genes are TRBV2 and TRBJ2-3; 8 positions match TRBD2. J gave up 0 bases and V 6 bases, and 20 bases lay outside the gene matches. The CDR3 runs to 20 residues. Germline-derived CDR1 and CDR2 are SNHLY and FYNNEI. Full variable domain (outside the CDR3, taken from reference TRBV2 and TRBJ2-3): EPEVTQTPSHQVTQMGQEVILRCVPISNHLYFYWYRQILGQKVEFLVSFYNNEISEKSEIFDDQFSVERPDGSNFTLKIRSTKLEDSAMYFCASSPRGKSGSTLSTDTQYFGPGTRLTVL.